This TCR beta chain was identified in a study of beta chain features in type 1 diabetes. This clone came up a few times. Purities over 98% were achieved in all sorted populations. The germline V gene encodes CDR1 SEHNR and CDR2 FQNEAQ (reference sequence). The V gene lost 4 bases and the J gene lost 3 bases, with 12 bases spanning the gap. The CDR3 totals 15 residues. Sequencing targeted expressed TCRB transcripts, as all isolated RNA had been reverse transcribed. Naive, central memory and regulatory T cell samples averaged approximately 3.5 million immunoSEQ reads each. This table comes from immunoSEQ multiplex PCR, and its TCRdb copy is limited to in-frame clones, with some not included. The sample holds 810,000 or so clones, around a sixth seen once.

The rearrangement uses TRBV7-9 and TRBJ1-4; a possible D gene is TRBD1 (6 bases). This TCR was recovered from a woman aged 18-29 years in good health. The sample was naive CD4+ T cells from blood. The CDR3 bases are TGTGCCAGCAGCTCGAGGGGGACGGCTAATGAAAAACTGTTTTTT. Translation: CASSSRGTANEKLFF.